Given below is one TCR beta chain in context. The source of the sample is a study of blood T cell repertoires in COVID-19. The overall study: Whether acute or convalescent, the COVID-19 samples came from the United States, Italy and Spain. T cells, B-cell-depleted T cells, or PBMCs provided the cDNA or gDNA that served as material.

Under the authors' procedure: Estimated nucleated cell counts came from reference gene primer amplification. The protocol was immunoSEQ multiplex PCR, while the TCRdb copy is restricted to in-frame clones and leaves out a portion. That table is the source of V, J and clone size, and D and trimming were worked out from the DNA. Of under 300,000 clones in the sample, approximately 85% were seen once. Source material: peripheral blood. The source of this sequence is a woman in her seventies with acute or convalescent COVID-19.

CDR3 sequence reads: CASSPLGTGGAQPQHF. The CDR3 DNA reads as TGCGCCAGCAGCCCCCTGGGCACAGGGGGGGCTCAGCCCCAGCATTTT. The chain employs TRBV4-1 and TRBJ1-5, with TRBD1 matching over 8 bases. The CDR3 has 16 residues. V lost 4 bases to trimming and J lost 6 bases; unmatched junction nucleotides: 11. CDR1 is MGHRA, CDR2 YSYEKL, per germline.